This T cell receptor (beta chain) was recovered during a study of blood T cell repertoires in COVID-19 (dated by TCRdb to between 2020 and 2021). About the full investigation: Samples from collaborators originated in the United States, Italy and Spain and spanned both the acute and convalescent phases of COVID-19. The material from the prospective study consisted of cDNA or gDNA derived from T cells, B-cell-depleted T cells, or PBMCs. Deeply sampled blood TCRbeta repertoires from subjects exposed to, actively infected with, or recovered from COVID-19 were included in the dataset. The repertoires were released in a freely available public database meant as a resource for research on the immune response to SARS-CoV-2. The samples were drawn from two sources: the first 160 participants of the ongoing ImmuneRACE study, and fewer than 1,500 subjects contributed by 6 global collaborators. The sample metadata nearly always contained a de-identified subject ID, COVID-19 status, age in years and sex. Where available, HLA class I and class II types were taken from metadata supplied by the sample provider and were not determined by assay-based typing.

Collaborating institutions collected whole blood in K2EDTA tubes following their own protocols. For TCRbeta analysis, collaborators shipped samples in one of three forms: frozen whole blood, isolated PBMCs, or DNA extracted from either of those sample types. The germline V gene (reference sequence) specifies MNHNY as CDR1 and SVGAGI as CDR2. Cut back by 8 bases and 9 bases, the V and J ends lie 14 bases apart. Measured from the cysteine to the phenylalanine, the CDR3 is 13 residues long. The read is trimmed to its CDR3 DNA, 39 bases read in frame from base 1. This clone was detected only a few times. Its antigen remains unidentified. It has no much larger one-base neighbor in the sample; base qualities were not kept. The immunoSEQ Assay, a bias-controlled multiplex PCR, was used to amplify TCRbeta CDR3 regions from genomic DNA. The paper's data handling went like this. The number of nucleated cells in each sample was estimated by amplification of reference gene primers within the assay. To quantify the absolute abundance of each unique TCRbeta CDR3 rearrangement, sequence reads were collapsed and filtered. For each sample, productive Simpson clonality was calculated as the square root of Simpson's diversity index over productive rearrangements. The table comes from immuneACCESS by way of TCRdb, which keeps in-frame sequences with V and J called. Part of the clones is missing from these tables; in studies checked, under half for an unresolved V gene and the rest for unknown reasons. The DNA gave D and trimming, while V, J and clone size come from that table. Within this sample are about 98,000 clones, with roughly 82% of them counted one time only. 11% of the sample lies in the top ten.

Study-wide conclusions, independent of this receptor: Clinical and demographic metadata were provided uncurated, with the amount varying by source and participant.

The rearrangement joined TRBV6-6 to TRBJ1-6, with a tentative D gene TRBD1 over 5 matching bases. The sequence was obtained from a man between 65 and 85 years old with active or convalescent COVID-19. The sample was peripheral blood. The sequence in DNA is TGTGCCAGCCTGGGGGGGTTTGGTTCACCCCTCCACTTT. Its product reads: CASLGGFGSPLHF.